These T cell receptor beta chains were read from a single sample in a study of CD8 T cells in ankylosing spondylitis. TCRdb redid the calling of the 5' RACE reads with MiXCR, one entry per CDR3 protein. The repertoire has around 250,000 distinct CDR3 sequences, roughly a third of them found once; the top ten carry 4% to 5.5%. Material for sequencing was blood, either unsorted or a sorted T cell fraction (not recorded which). The receptors were gathered from a male donor with ankylosing spondylitis or in good health (not recorded which). CDR3s include the opening cysteine and the closing phenylalanine or tryptophan. The order of the fields is J gene, V gene, clone size, D gene, CDR3 DNA, CDR3 protein. D genes are given only for firm matches. Clone size is not always given. Where it is, it says once, few, many or a class for expanded clones.

J gene: TRBJ2-5
V gene: TRBV6-5
clone size: many
D gene: TRBD2
CDR3 DNA: TGTGCCAGCAGTTCGGGCGGGGGTAACCAAGAGACCCAGTACTTC
CDR3 protein: CASSSGGGNQETQYF

J gene: TRBJ1-2
V gene: TRBV29-1
clone size: NA
D gene: NA
CDR3 DNA: TGCAGCGCCTACCTTTCGGGACTTAAGGCGAACTATGGCTACACCTTC
CDR3 protein: CSAYLSGLKANYGYTF

J gene: TRBJ2-3
V gene: TRBV29-1
clone size: many
D gene: NA
CDR3 DNA: TGCAGCGTTGATCCAGCGTACACAGATACGCAGTATTTT
CDR3 protein: CSVDPAYTDTQYF

J gene: TRBJ2-1
V gene: TRBV10-3
clone size: few
D gene: TRBD2
CDR3 DNA: TGTGCCATCACACAGAGGACTAGCGGGGGGGCGGTGAATGAGCAGTTCTTC
CDR3 protein: CAITQRTSGGAVNEQFF

J gene: TRBJ2-7
V gene: TRBV7-6
clone size: NA
D gene: TRBD1
CDR3 DNA: TGTGCCAGCAGTCCTTTGGACAGGGGAGTCCACGAGCAGTACTTC
CDR3 protein: CASSPLDRGVHEQYF

J gene: TRBJ2-5
V gene: TRBV6-5
clone size: NA
D gene: NA
CDR3 DNA: TGTGCCAGCAGTTCCTTCGGGGTTGAAGAGACCCAGTACTTC
CDR3 protein: CASSSFGVEETQYF

J gene: TRBJ2-1
V gene: TRBV5-1
clone size: NA
D gene: NA
CDR3 DNA: TGCGCCAGCAGCCTTACTTGGAGCTCCTACAATGAGCAGTTCTTC
CDR3 protein: CASSLTWSSYNEQFF

J gene: TRBJ2-3
V gene: TRBV9
clone size: NA
D gene: TRBD2
CDR3 DNA: TGTGCCAGCAGCGTACTTAGCGGGGTAGTAGATACGCAGTATTTT
CDR3 protein: CASSVLSGVVDTQYF

J gene: TRBJ1-5
V gene: TRBV5-6
clone size: few
D gene: TRBD1
CDR3 DNA: TGTGCCAGCAGCTACGGGACAGGACTAAATCAGCCCCAGCATTTT
CDR3 protein: CASSYGTGLNQPQHF

J gene: TRBJ2-7
V gene: TRBV7-9
clone size: few
D gene: NA
CDR3 DNA: TGTGCCAGCGGGACGAGGGGATACGAGCAGTACTTC
CDR3 protein: CASGTRGYEQYF

J gene: TRBJ2-5
V gene: TRBV7-2
clone size: NA
D gene: NA
CDR3 DNA: TGTGCCAGCAGCTGGACACAACAAGAGACCCAGTACTTC
CDR3 protein: CASSWTQQETQYF